What follows is one T cell receptor beta chain and its context. Germline-derived CDR1 and CDR2 are SGHNT and YENEEA. Trimming cost V 7 bases and J 5 bases, with 14 bases left between them. CDR3 size: 13 residues. Authors of the study amplified TCR beta CDR3 regions from RNA transcripts. Researchers ran a first-round RT-PCR on the TCR CDR3 using the HTBI primer set. TCRdb processed the multiplex PCR reads anew with MiXCR; each CDR3 protein has one entry. The sample lists hundreds of thousands of distinct CDR3 sequences, around 14% occurring once. Fresh peripheral blood, approximately 9.1 ml, was the source of the PBMCs. The sample is drawn from a study of T cells in Graves' hyperthyroidism and ophthalmopathy. The overall study: Peripheral blood was taken when the disease was first diagnosed, before any treatment began.

The genes are TRBV11-3 and TRBJ2-5, with D possibly matching TRBD1 (6 bases). The source of this sequence is a woman aged 18-29 years with Graves' hyperthyroidism. The sample consisted of blood. The CDR3 loop reads CASILRDTETQYF. As DNA, the CDR3 is TGTGCCAGCATCCTTCGGGACACCGAGACCCAGTACTTC.